Following are 5 T cell receptor beta chains from one sample sequenced in a study of Ad26.COV2.S vaccination and SARS-CoV-2 variants. The data were produced by immunoSEQ multiplex PCR, yet TCRdb's version contains in-frame clones alone and is incomplete. Of fewer than 500,000 clones in the sample, around nine tenths are singletons; the top ten hold 9% to 15%. The treatment denotes: about 20 received Ad26.COV2.S at low or high dose, single or two shots; 5 received placebo; per-sample allocation not given. Day 63 after the first injection of vaccine or placebo was the sampling time. Sequencing used peripheral blood, obtained in a trial of Ad26.COV2.S vaccine versus placebo. The receptors come from a person between 18 and 59 years old who received the Ad26.COV2.S COVID-19 vaccine or a placebo.

V is TRBV28 and J is TRBJ2-1; D is uncertain. The CDR3 is 13 residues long. Trimming pared 6 bases from V and 6 bases from J, leaving 12 bases between. Germline V gene lookup returns CDR1 MDHEN and CDR2 SYDVKM. The CDR3 DNA reads TGTGCCAGCAGCAACTACTATGCCAATGAGCAGTTCTTC. This encodes CASSNYYANEQFF.

J is TRBJ1-3 and V is TRBV25-1, with D perhaps TRBD1 (6 bases). Germline CDR1 and CDR2: MGHDK and SYGVNS. Trimming shortened V by 3 bases and J by 0 bases, and 9 bases separated the two germline ends. The CDR3 consists of 15 residues. The CDR3 DNA reads as TGTGCCAGCAGTGAGGGACAAAACTCTGGAAACACCATATATTTT. This encodes CASSEGQNSGNTIYF.

The rearrangement links TRBV9 to TRBJ2-1; 11 nucleotides line up with TRBD2. V gave up 0 bases and J gave up 2 bases; unmatched junction bases: 7. The CDR3 extends over 18 amino acids. Germline assignment: CDR1 SGDLS and CDR2 YYNGEE. The CDR3 spells CASSVGSGRALTYNEQFF. The CDR3 DNA follows: TGTGCCAGCAGCGTAGGTAGCGGGAGGGCTCTCACCTACAATGAGCAGTTCTTC.

Here the CDR3 DNA reads TGTGCCAGTATGCGCGCGAACACAGATACGCAGTATTTT. This gives the protein CASMRANTDTQYF. The chain is built from TRBV19 and TRBJ2-3; D ambiguous. Trimming took 7 bases from V and 2 from J, leaving 10 bases between them. The CDR3 sequence is 13 residues long. Germline CDR1 and CDR2: LNHDA and SQIVND (reference sequence). Filled out from reference TRBV19 and TRBJ2-3, the complete variable domain reads DGGITQSPKYLFRKEGQNVTLSCEQNLNHDAMYWYRQDPGQGLRLIYYSQIVNDFQKGDIAEGYSVSREKKESFPLTVTSAQKNPTAFYLCASMRANTDTQYFGPGTRLTVL.

V and J are TRBV12-3 or TRBV12-4 and TRBJ1-2, with 7 nucleotides matching TRBD1. V trimming: 5 bases; J trimming: 5 bases; junction bases outside the gene matches: 5. The CDR3 runs to 13 residues. The CDR3 region is CASSQGQIYGYTF. The CDR3 region has the DNA TGTGCCAGCAGTCAGGGACAGATTTATGGCTACACCTTC.